These 15 T cell receptor beta chains were sequenced from one sample in a study of Ad26.COV2.S vaccination and SARS-CoV-2 variants. Using immunoSEQ multiplex PCR, the repertoire was profiled, and TCRdb retains in-frame clones only, with some absent. The sample lists hundreds of thousands of clones, more than 70% occurring once. Documented treatment: around 19 received Ad26.COV2.S at low or high dose, single or two shots; roughly 5 received placebo; per-sample allocation not given. At day 63 after the first vaccine or placebo injection, samples were drawn. The source was peripheral blood, collected in a trial of Ad26.COV2.S vaccine versus placebo. The source is a person aged 18 to 65 who received the Ad26.COV2.S COVID-19 vaccine or a placebo.

J is TRBJ1-1 and V is TRBV18, with D perhaps TRBD1 (6 bases). The CDR3 sequence is 15 residues long. Looked up from germline, CDR1 is KGHSH and CDR2 is LQKENI. The germline V and J ends were trimmed by 1 base and 0 bases, with 9 bases remaining between them. For the CDR3, the DNA is TGTGCCAGCTCACCACGGACAGTCGTGAACACTGAAGCTTTCTTT. It codes for CASSPRTVVNTEAFF.

This chain connects TRBV30 to TRBJ1-4, with D maybe TRBD1 (5 bases). Germline-derived CDR1 and CDR2 are GTSNPN and SVGIG (reference sequence). The CDR3 contains 11 residues. V was trimmed by 3 bases and J by 14 bases, leaving 13 bases between them. The CDR3, as DNA: TGTGCCTGGAGCCCGGGACCATTGCTGTTTTTT. Translating it yields CAWSPGPLLFF.

The CDR3 DNA reads as TGTGCCAGCAGCCACCCCCTATCACCCCTCCACTTT. Its translation: CASSHPLSPLHF. The chain carries TRBV12-3 or TRBV12-4 and TRBJ1-6; D unclear. There are 12 residues in the CDR3. The V end lost 6 bases, the J end lost 10 bases, and 10 bases lay between the germline ends.

This clone was seen a handful of times. The chain links TRBV4-3 to TRBJ2-7; TRBD2 agrees at 11 bases. Germline-derived CDR1 and CDR2 are LGHNA and YSLEER. The junction had 11 bases not matched to a gene; V was cut back by 3 bases and J by 1 base. The length of the CDR3 is 18 residues. In DNA, the CDR3 is TGCGCCAGCAGCCATGATGCGCCTAGCGGGGGGACATCCTACGAGCAGTACTTC. It yields the protein CASSHDAPSGGTSYEQYF.

The chain combines TRBV29-1 with TRBJ1-3; D not resolved. CDR1 is SQVTM and CDR2 is ANQGSEA in the germline V gene. The ends were cut back, 3 bases at V and 0 bases at J, with 9 bases in the middle. This CDR3 comprises 14 residues. The CDR3 DNA reads as TGCAGCGTTGATGCTAACCGCTCTGGAAACACCATATATTTT. This encodes CSVDANRSGNTIYF.

The chain is built from TRBV19 and TRBJ1-5; 8 bases are a match to TRBD1. This CDR3 region has 13 residues. CDR1 is LNHDA, CDR2 SQIVND, per germline (reference sequence). The V gene end was trimmed by 6 bases and the J gene end by 4 bases; junction bases not matched to a gene: 2. CDR3 coding DNA: TGTGCCAGTAGGACAGGGGTGAATCAGCCCCAGCATTTT. It is translated as CASRTGVNQPQHF.

In regard to this clone: The same CDR3 can be traced to other DNA sequences in this sample. The chain couples TRBV7-9 to TRBJ1-1; D possibly corresponds to TRBD1 (5 bases). Germline assignment: CDR1 SEHNR and CDR2 FQNEAQ (reference sequence). The CDR3 extends over 14 amino acids. V lost 0 bases and J 0 bases, leaving 5 bases between the germline ends. DNA for the CDR3: TGTGCCAGCAGCTTAGCGGGACTGAACACTGAAGCTTTCTTT. Amino acid sequence: CASSLAGLNTEAFF.

The chain links TRBV16 to TRBJ2-7; no firm D call. Trimming stripped 3 bases from V and 2 bases from J, with 8 bases between. The CDR3 totals 13 residues. Germline values: CDR1 KGHSY, CDR2 FQNENV. CDR3 amino acids: CASSHTPAYEQYF. CDR3 in DNA: TGTGCCAGCAGCCATACGCCGGCCTACGAGCAGTACTTC.

The chain carries TRBV7-2 and TRBJ2-7, with 8 bases that match TRBD2. The CDR3 totals 17 residues. Losses at the gene ends were 2 bases for V and 3 bases for J; bases not matched to a gene: 12. Germline CDR1 and CDR2: SGHTA and FQGNSA. CDR3 coding DNA: TGTGCCAGCAGCTTACGAGGGGCGAGTAGCGGGGACTACGAGCAGTACTTC. This sequence encodes CASSLRGASSGDYEQYF. The full variable domain, with the rest looked up from reference TRBV7-2 and TRBJ2-7, is GAGVSQSPSNKVTEKGKDVELRCDPISGHTALYWYRQSLGQGLEFLIYFQGNSAPDKSGLPSDRFSAERTGGSVSTLTIQRTQQEDSAVYLCASSLRGASSGDYEQYFGPGTRLTVT.

The CDR3, as DNA: TGCGCCAGCGGGCGGACTAGCGGGAGTTACGAGCAGTACTTC. Translated: CASGRTSGSYEQYF. J is TRBJ2-7 and V is TRBV10-2; 13 bases fit TRBD2. Losses at the gene ends were 8 bases for V and 4 bases for J; bases not matched to a gene: 5. CDR1 and CDR2 from the germline V gene are WSHSY and SAAADI. This CDR3 is built from 14 residues.

The chain combines TRBV7-9 with TRBJ2-3; D may match TRBD1 or TRBD2 (5 bases each). The CDR3 has 15 residues. The V gene's germline CDR1 is SEHNR and CDR2 FQNEAQ (reference sequence). Trimming removed 4 bases from V and 4 bases from J, with 15 bases in between. The CDR3 sequence is CASSSGTVASDTQYF. The CDR3 nucleotides read TGTGCCAGCAGCTCCGGGACGGTGGCGTCAGATACGCAGTATTTT.

The chain links TRBV6-5 to TRBJ1-1; no definite D call. Trimming removed 2 bases at V and 5 bases at J, with 12 bases between. Germline CDR1 is MNHEY and CDR2 is SVGAGI. This CDR3 has 14 residues. As DNA, the CDR3 is TGTGCCAGCAGTTACGGGTTGGCTGGAACTGAAGCTTTCTTT. Amino acids: CASSYGLAGTEAFF.

This rearrangement joins TRBV11-2 to TRBJ2-1, with TRBD1 matching over 11 bases. Germline CDR1 is SGHAT and CDR2 is FQNNGV. The ends lost 5 bases at V and 6 bases at J; junction bases unmatched: 6. The CDR3 covers 15 residues. The CDR3 region has the DNA TGTGCCAGCAGCATTCCCGGGACAGGGGGCAATGAGCAGTTCTTC. Its translation is CASSIPGTGGNEQFF.

The chain employs TRBV27 and TRBJ2-1, with TRBD2 identical over 9 bases. The CDR3 is 16 amino acids. Germline V lookup: CDR1 MNHEY, CDR2 SMNVEV (reference sequence). V shed 0 bases, J shed 3 bases, and the junction held 3 bases outside the gene matches. Here the CDR3 reads CASSLSLAGLYNEQFF. The CDR3 nucleotides read TGTGCCAGCAGTTTATCCCTAGCGGGGCTCTACAATGAGCAGTTCTTC.

This CDR3 is CASSYRQTNTGELFF. CDR3 DNA sequence: TGTGCCAGCAGTTATAGACAGACCAACACCGGGGAGCTGTTTTTT. The rearrangement uses TRBV6-2 or TRBV6-3 and TRBJ2-2, with D perhaps TRBD1 (5 bases). Trimming left V 3 bases short and J 2 bases short, with 10 bases between. The CDR3 contains 15 residues. Germline V lookup: CDR1 MNHEY, CDR2 SVGEGT.